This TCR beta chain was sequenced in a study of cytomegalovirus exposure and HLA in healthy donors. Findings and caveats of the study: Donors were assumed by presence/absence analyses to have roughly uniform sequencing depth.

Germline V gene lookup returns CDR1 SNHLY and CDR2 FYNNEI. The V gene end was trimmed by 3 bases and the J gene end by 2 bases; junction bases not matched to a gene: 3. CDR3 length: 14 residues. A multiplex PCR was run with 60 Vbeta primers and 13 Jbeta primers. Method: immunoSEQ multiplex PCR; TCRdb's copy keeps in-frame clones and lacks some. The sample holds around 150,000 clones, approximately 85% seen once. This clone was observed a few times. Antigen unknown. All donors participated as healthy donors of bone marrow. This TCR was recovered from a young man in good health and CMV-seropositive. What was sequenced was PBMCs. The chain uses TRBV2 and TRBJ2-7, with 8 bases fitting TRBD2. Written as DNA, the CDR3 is TGTGCCAGCAGTGATAGCGGGGAGGCCTACGAGCAGTACTTC. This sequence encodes CASSDSGEAYEQYF.